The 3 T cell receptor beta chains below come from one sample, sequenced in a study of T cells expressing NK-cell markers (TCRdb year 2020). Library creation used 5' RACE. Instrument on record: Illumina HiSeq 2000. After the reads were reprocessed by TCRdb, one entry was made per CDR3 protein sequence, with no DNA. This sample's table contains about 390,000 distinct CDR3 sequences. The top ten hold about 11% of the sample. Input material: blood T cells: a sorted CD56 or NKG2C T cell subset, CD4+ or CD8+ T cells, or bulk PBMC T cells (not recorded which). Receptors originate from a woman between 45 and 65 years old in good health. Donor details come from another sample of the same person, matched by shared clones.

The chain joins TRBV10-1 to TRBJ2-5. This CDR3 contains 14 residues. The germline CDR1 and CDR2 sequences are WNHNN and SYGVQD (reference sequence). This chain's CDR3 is CASMSVGFQETQYF.

CDR3 in amino acids: CASSEPGDSDEQYF. The chain recombines TRBV5-6 with TRBJ2-7; the TCRdb D gene call, TRBD1, has no DNA to confirm it. CDR1 is SGHDT and CDR2 is YYEEEE in the germline V gene. The CDR3 sequence is 14 residues long.

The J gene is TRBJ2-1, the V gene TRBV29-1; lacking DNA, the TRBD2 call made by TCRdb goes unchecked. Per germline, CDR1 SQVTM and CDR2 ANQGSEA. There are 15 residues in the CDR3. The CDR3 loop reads CSARGSGRLDNEQFF.